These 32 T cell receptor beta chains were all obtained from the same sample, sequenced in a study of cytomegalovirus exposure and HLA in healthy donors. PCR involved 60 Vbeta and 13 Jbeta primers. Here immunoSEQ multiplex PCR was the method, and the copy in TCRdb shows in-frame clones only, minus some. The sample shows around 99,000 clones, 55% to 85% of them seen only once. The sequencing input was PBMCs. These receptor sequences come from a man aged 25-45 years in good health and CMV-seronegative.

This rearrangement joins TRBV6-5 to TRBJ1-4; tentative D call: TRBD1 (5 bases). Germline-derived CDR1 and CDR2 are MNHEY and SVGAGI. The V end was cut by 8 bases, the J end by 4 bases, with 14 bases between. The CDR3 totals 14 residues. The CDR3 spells CASAGFLDNEKLFF. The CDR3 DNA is TGTGCCAGCGCAGGGTTTTTGGATAATGAAAAACTGTTTTTT.

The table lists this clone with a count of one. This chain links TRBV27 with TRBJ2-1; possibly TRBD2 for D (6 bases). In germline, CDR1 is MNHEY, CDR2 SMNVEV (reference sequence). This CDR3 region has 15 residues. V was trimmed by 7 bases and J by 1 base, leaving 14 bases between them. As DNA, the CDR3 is TGTGCCAGCACCTCCGGGAGACCTTCCTACAATGAGCAGTTCTTC. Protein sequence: CASTSGRPSYNEQFF.

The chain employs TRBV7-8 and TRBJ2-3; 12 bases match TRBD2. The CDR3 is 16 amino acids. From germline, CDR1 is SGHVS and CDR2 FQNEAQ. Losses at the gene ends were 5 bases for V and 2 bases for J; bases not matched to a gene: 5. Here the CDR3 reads CASSPTSGGNTDTQYF. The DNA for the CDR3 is TGTGCCAGCAGCCCTACTAGCGGGGGGAACACAGATACGCAGTATTTT.

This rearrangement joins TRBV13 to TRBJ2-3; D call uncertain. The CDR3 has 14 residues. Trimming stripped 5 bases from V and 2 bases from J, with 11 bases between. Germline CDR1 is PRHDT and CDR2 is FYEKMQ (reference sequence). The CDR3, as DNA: TGTGCCAGCAGCCTTAGATTTAACACAGATACGCAGTATTTT. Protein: CASSLRFNTDTQYF.

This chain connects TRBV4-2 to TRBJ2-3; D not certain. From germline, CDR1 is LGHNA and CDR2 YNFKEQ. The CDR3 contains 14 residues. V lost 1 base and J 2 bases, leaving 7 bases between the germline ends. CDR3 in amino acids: CASSQGLNTDTQYF. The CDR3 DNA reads TGTGCCAGCAGCCAAGGCCTAAACACAGATACGCAGTATTTT.

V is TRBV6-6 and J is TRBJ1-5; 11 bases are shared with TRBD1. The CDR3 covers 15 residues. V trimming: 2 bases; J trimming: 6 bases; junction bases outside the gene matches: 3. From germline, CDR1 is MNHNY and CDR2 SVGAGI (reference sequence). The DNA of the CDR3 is TGTGCCAGCAGTTACGGGACAGGGGGAGGTCAGCCCCAGCATTTT. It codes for CASSYGTGGGQPQHF.

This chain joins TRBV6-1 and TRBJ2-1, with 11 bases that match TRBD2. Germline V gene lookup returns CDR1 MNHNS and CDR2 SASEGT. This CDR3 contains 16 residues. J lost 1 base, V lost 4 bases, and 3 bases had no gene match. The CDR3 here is CASSGLAGTSYNEQFF. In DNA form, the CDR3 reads TGTGCCAGCAGTGGACTAGCGGGGACTTCCTACAATGAGCAGTTCTTC.

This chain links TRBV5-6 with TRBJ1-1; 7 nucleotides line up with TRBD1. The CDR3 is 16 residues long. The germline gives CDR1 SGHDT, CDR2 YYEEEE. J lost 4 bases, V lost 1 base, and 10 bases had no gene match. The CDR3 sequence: CASSLRQTGAGTEAFF. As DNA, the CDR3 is TGTGCCAGCAGCTTGCGGCAAACAGGGGCGGGCACTGAAGCTTTCTTT.

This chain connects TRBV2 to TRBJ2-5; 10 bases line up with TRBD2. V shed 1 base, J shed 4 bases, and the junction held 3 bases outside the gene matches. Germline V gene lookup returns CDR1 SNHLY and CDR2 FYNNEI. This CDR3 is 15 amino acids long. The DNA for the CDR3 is TGTGCCAGCAGTGAAGGTAGCGGGAGGATAGAGACCCAGTACTTC. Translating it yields CASSEGSGRIETQYF.

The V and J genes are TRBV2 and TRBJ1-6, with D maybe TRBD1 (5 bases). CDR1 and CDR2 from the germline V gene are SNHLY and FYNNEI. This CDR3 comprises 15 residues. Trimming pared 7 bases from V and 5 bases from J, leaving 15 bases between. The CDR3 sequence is CASTRGTSDNSPLHF. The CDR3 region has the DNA TGTGCCAGCACCCGCGGGACGTCCGATAATTCACCCCTCCACTTT.

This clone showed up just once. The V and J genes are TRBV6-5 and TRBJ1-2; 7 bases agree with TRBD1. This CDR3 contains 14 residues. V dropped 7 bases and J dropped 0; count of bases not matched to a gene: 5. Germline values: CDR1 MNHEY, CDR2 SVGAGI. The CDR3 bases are TGTGCCAGCAAAGGGACAGAAGCTAACTATGGCTACACCTTC. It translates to CASKGTEANYGYTF.

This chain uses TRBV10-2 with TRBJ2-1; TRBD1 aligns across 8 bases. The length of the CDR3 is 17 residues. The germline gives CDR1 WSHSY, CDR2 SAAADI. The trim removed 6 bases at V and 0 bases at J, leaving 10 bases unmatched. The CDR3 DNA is TGCGCCAGCAGGGGGACAGGACTTCCTAGCTCCTACAATGAGCAGTTCTTC. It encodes CASRGTGLPSSYNEQFF.

The CDR3 spells CASSLSTNQPQHF. The CDR3 region has the DNA TGTGCCAGCAGCTTGTCCACAAATCAGCCCCAGCATTTT. The V and J genes are TRBV7-6 and TRBJ1-5, with D unresolved. The CDR3 runs to 13 residues. The germline V and J ends were trimmed by 3 bases and 4 bases, with 7 bases remaining between them. The V gene's germline CDR1 is SGHVS and CDR2 FNYEAQ.

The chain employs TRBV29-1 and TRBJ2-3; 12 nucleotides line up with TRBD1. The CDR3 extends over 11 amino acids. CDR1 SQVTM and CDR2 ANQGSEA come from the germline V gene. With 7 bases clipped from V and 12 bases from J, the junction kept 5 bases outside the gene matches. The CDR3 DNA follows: TGCAGCGGGGGGACAGGGGGCCAACAGTATTTT. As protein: CSGGTGGQQYF.

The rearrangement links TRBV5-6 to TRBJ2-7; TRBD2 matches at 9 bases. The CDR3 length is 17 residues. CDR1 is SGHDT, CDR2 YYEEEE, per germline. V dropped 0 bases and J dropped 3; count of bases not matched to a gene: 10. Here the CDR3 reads CASSLGDLAGPFYEQYF. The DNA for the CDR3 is TGTGCCAGCAGCTTGGGGGACCTAGCGGGGCCCTTCTACGAGCAGTACTTC.

The CDR3 nucleotides are TGTGCCAGCAGCACCCGGACCGGGACAGGGTATGGCTACACCTTC. Protein: CASSTRTGTGYGYTF. The chain is built from TRBV7-8 and TRBJ1-2, with 9 bases that match TRBD1. Germline V gene lookup returns CDR1 SGHVS and CDR2 FQNEAQ. J lost 5 bases, V lost 5 bases, and 9 bases had no gene match. This CDR3 has 15 amino acids.

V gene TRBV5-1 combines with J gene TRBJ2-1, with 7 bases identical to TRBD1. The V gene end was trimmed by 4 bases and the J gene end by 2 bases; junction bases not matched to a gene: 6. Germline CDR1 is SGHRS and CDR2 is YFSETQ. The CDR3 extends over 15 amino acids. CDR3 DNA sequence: TGCGCCAGCAGCCCGGGACAGCCCCCCTACAATGAGCAGTTCTTC. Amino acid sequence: CASSPGQPPYNEQFF.

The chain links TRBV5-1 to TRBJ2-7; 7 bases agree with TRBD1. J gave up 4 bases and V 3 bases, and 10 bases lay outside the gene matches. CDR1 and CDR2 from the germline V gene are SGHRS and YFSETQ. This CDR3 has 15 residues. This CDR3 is CASSSTGLGAYEQYF. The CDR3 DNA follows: TGCGCCAGCAGCTCGACAGGGTTGGGGGCTTACGAGCAGTACTTC. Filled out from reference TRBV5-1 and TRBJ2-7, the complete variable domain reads KAGVTQTPRYLIKTRGQQVTLSCSPISGHRSVSWYQQTPGQGLQFLFEYFSETQRNKGNFPGRFSGRQFSNSRSEMNVSTLELGDSALYLCASSSTGLGAYEQYFGPGTRLTVT.

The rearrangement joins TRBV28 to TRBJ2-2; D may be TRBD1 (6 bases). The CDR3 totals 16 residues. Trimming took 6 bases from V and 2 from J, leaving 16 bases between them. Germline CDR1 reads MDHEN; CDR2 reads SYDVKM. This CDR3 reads CASRPVARGNTGELFF. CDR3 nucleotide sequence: TGTGCCAGCAGACCCGTGGCCAGGGGAAACACCGGGGAGCTGTTTTTT.

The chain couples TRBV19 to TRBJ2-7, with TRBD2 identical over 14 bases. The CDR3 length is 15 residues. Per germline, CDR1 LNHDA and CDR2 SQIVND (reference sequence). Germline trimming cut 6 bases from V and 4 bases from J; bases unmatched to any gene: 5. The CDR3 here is CASSGTSGSSYEQYF. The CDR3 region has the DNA TGTGCCAGTAGCGGGACTAGCGGGAGTTCATACGAGCAGTACTTC. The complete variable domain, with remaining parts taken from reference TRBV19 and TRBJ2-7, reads DGGITQSPKYLFRKEGQNVTLSCEQNLNHDAMYWYRQDPGQGLRLIYYSQIVNDFQKGDIAEGYSVSREKKESFPLTVTSAQKNPTAFYLCASSGTSGSSYEQYFGPGTRLTVT.

This CDR3 reads CASSEQGMNTEAFF. CDR3 DNA sequence: TGTGCCAGCAGCGAACAGGGCATGAACACTGAAGCTTTCTTT. The chain uses TRBV9 and TRBJ1-1, with D possibly matching TRBD1 (6 bases). Trimming took 3 bases from V and 0 from J, leaving 9 bases between them. Germline CDR1 SGDLS, CDR2 YYNGEE. The CDR3 consists of 14 residues. Filled out from reference TRBV9 and TRBJ1-1, the complete variable domain reads DSGVTQTPKHLITATGQRVTLRCSPRSGDLSVYWYQQSLDQGLQFLIQYYNGEERAKGNILERFSAQQFPDLHSELNLSSLELGDSALYFCASSEQGMNTEAFFGQGTRLTVV.

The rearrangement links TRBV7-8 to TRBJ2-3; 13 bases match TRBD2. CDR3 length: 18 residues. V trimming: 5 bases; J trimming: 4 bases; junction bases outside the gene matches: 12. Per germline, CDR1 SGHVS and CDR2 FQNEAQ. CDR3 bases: TGTGCCAGCAGCGCCGGGACTAGCGGGATTTATCAATCAGATACGCAGTATTTT. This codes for CASSAGTSGIYQSDTQYF.

DNA for the CDR3: TGTGCCAGCAGCGCCGGGACTAGCGTTTGCGAGCAGTTCTTC. It codes for CASSAGTSVCEQFF. V is TRBV11-3 and J is TRBJ2-1, with TRBD2 identical over 10 bases. V was pared by 5 bases and J by 10 bases, with 8 bases of the junction left unmatched. The CDR3 extends over 14 amino acids. Germline assignment: CDR1 SGHNT and CDR2 YENEEA.

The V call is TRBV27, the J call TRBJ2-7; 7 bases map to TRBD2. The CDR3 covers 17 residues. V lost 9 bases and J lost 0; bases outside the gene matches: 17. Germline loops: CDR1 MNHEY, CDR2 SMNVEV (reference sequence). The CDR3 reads CASKPRGDPLSSYEQYF. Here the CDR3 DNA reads TGTGCCAGTAAACCACGGGGGGACCCCTTAAGCTCCTACGAGCAGTACTTC.

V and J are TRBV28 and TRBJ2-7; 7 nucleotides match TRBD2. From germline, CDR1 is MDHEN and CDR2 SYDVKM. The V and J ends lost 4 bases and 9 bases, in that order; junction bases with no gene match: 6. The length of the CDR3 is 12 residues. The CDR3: CASSWGGSWQYF. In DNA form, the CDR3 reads TGTGCCAGCAGTTGGGGGGGATCTTGGCAGTACTTC.

The CDR3 DNA follows: TGTGCCAGCAGTTCCCCTAGCGGAATCGGGGAGCTGTTTTTT. Translation gives CASSSPSGIGELFF. V is TRBV28 and J is TRBJ2-2; 7 bases are shared with TRBD2. This CDR3 is built from 14 residues. V dropped 4 bases and J dropped 7; count of bases not matched to a gene: 6. The germline V gene encodes CDR1 MDHEN and CDR2 SYDVKM. Using reference TRBV28 and TRBJ2-2 for the parts outside the CDR3, the full variable domain is DVKVTQSSRYLVKRTGEKVFLECVQDMDHENMFWYRQDPGLGLRLIYFSYDVKMKEKGDIPEGYSVSREKKERFSLILESASTNQTSMYLCASSSPSGIGELFFGEGSRLTVL.

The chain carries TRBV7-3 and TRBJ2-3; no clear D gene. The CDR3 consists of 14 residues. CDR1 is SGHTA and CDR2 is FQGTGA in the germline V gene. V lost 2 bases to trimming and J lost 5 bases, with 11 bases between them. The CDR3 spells CASSLHRRGDTQYF. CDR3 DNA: TGTGCCAGCAGCTTACATCGGAGAGGAGATACGCAGTATTTT.

CDR3: CASWTPRAGSQPQHF. CDR3 DNA: TGTGCCAGCTGGACTCCACGGGCGGGGAGTCAGCCCCAGCATTTT. The chain has TRBV27 and TRBJ1-5; D gene uncertain. The CDR3 spans 15 residues. V was cut by 8 bases and J by 6 bases, with 20 bases left in between. Germline loops: CDR1 MNHEY, CDR2 SMNVEV (reference sequence).

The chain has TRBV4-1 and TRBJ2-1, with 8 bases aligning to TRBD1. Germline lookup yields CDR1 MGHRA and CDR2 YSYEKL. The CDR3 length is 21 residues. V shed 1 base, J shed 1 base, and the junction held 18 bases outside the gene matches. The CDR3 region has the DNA TGCGCCAGCAGCCAAGCACCAGGGGGCTTCTTAGATCGACTATCCTACAATGAGCAGTTCTTC. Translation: CASSQAPGGFLDRLSYNEQFF.

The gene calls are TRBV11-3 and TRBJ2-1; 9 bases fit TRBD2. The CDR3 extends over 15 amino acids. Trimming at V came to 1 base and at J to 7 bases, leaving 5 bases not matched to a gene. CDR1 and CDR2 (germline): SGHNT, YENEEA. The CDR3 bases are TGTGCCAGCAGCTTAGGCGGGGGGGCGGGTAATGAGCAGTTCTTC. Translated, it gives CASSLGGGAGNEQFF.

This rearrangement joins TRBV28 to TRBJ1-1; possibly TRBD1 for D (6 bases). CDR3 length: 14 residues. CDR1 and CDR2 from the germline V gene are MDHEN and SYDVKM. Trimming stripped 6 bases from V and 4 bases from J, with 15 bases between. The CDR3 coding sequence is TGTGCCAGCAGCATCTCGGGGGGGCGCACTGAAGCTTTCTTT. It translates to CASSISGGRTEAFF.

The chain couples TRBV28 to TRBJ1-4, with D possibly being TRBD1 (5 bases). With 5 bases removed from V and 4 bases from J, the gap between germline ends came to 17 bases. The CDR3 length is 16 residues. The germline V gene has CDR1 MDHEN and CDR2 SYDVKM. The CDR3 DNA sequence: TGTGCCAGCAGTGAAGGGCAACAGGCCCTTAATGAAAAACTGTTTTTT. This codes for CASSEGQQALNEKLFF.